This T cell receptor beta chain originates from a study of radiotherapy plus CTLA-4 blockade in lung cancer. Across the study: Objective responses emerged in about 20% of patients, and roughly 30% attained disease control.

Regarding the study as a whole: How blood T cell clones changed early, along with interferon-beta, reportedly forecast response best.

Germline V gene lookup returns CDR1 LNHDA and CDR2 SQIVND (reference sequence). V was shortened by 5 bases and J by 2 bases, with 13 bases between the two germline ends. The CDR3 covers 15 residues. Worth noting for this clone: Its specificity is not known.

Here immunoSEQ multiplex PCR was the method, and the copy in TCRdb shows in-frame clones only, minus some. Among roughly 50,000 clones listed, around nine tenths were seen once. The gene calls are TRBV19 and TRBJ1-3, with TRBD1 as a possible D gene (5 bases). The clonotype was recovered from a human donor with non-small cell lung cancer whose response to radiotherapy plus ipilimumab could not be evaluated. The starting material was peripheral blood, obtained from a patient treated with radiotherapy plus ipilimumab. This CDR3 is CASSPPRVAGNTIYF. The CDR3 DNA reads as TGTGCCAGTAGTCCCCCCAGGGTTGCTGGAAACACCATATATTTT.